A selection of T cell receptor beta chains follows, all from one sample in a study of T cell clones after liver transplantation. TCRdb keeps only in-frame clones here, not all; method: immunoSEQ multiplex PCR. The sample carries around 120,000 clones, 90% recorded once. Source: CD4+ T cells from blood, taken 12 months after liver transplant. These TCRs come from a human patient who received a liver transplant. Some T cells may trace back to the graft donor. Both conserved end residues are part of each CDR3. The order of the fields is clone size, J gene, D gene, V gene, CDR3 DNA, CDR3 protein. D genes are given only for firm matches. Only part of the rows carry a size: once, few, many, or a class if the clone is expanded.

- TRBJ1-5 - TRBV29-1 TGCAGCGTCCGGGGAATCAATCAGCCCCAGCATTTT CSVRGINQPQHF
- TRBJ2-7 - TRBV7-9 TGTGCCAGCAGCTTAGTTAGCGATAGCTACGAGCAGTACTTC CASSLVSDSYEQYF
- TRBJ2-1 - TRBV4-2 TGTGCCAGCAGCCAAGATGGGACCGGGGCCGAGCAGTTCTTC CASSQDGTGAEQFF
- TRBJ2-7 TRBD2 TRBV10-3 TGTGCCATCAAGAGACTAGCGGGAGACTACGAGCAGTACTTC CAIKRLAGDYEQYF
- TRBJ2-3 TRBD1 TRBV6-1 TGTGCCAGCAGTCCGGGACAGGAGCCCTCAGATACGCAGTATTTT CASSPGQEPSDTQYF
- TRBJ2-2 - TRBV14 TGTGCCAGCAGCCAAGGGTCCGGTGTAAACACCGGGGAGCTGTTTTTT CASSQGSGVNTGELFF
many TRBJ1-5 - TRBV7-9 TGTGCCAGCAGTTTAATCGGGCCCAATCAGCCCCAGCATTTT CASSLIGPNQPQHF
few TRBJ1-4 TRBD1 TRBV5-1 TGCGCCAGCAGCTTGCTGGGACAGAGTAATGAAAAACTGTTTTTT CASSLLGQSNEKLFF
- TRBJ2-1 - TRBV5-4 TGTGCCAGCAGCCTGATTAAGATAGGGGGGAATGAGCAGTTCTTC CASSLIKIGGNEQFF
- TRBJ2-1 - TRBV29-1 TGCAGCGTTCGATGGCCAACCTACAATGAGCAGTTCTTC CSVRWPTYNEQFF
- TRBJ2-3 TRBD2 TRBV9 TGTGCCAGCAGCCGGGGAGCGGGAGGAGAGGATACGCAGTATTTT CASSRGAGGEDTQYF
- TRBJ1-2 TRBD1 TRBV18 TGTGCCAGCTCACCGTCGGACAGGACCTATGGCTACACCTTC CASSPSDRTYGYTF
- TRBJ1-5 - TRBV21-1 TGTGCCAGCAGCCTACAGGGGGTGAGGCGCAATCAGCCCCAGCATTTT CASSLQGVRRNQPQHF
- TRBJ2-6 - TRBV28 TGTGCCGCCGGCCGTTTCTCTGGGGCCAACGTCCTGACTTTC CAAGRFSGANVLTF
- TRBJ2-7 TRBD1 TRBV2 TGTGCCAGCAGCACCGGGACAGGGGCCTTTGCCGAGCAGTACTTC CASSTGTGAFAEQYF
- TRBJ2-3 - TRBV7-3 TGTGCCAGCAGCTTAAGGGTTCGAGATACGCAGTATTTT CASSLRVRDTQYF
- TRBJ2-3 - TRBV2 TGTGCCAGCAGTTTAGACACCTATACGCAGTATTTT CASSLDTYTQYF
- TRBJ1-2 TRBD1 TRBV14 TGTGCCAGCAGCCCCCCCGGGACAGCTAACTATGGCTACACCTTC CASSPPGTANYGYTF
- TRBJ2-5 TRBD2 TRBV19 TGTGCCAGTAGTATGGCCGGGACTAGCGTTGGAGAGACCCAGTACTTC CASSMAGTSVGETQYF
- TRBJ2-1 TRBD2 TRBV11-3 TGTGCCAGCAGCTGGTCGGGACTAGCGGGGGGCAATGAGCAGTTCTTC CASSWSGLAGGNEQFF
- TRBJ2-7 - TRBV4-2 TGTGCCAGCAGCCGGGCAGACCCTGCTTACGAGCAGTACTTC CASSRADPAYEQYF
- TRBJ1-6 TRBD1 TRBV27 TGTGCCAGCAGTCTCCGCCGACCTCAACCTCCGGGACAGGGAGTCGGCTCCTATAATTCACCCCTCCACTTT CASSLRRPQPPGQGVGSYNSPLHF
- TRBJ2-3 - TRBV28 TGTGCCAGCAGTTTAGAAGGGCTCGGACGCACAGATACGCAGTATTTT CASSLEGLGRTDTQYF
few TRBJ1-4 - TRBV5-6 TGTGCCAGCAGCTCCCACGGACAGACAACTAATGAAAAACTGTTTTTT CASSSHGQTTNEKLFF
once TRBJ1-2 - TRBV25-1 TGTGCCAGCAGTGGAGGGACGGTTCGTATTTTC CASSGGTVRIF
- TRBJ1-2 - TRBV9 TGTGCCAGCAGCGTATACAGGGACTATGGCTACACCTTC CASSVYRDYGYTF
- TRBJ2-1 - TRBV5-6 TGTGCCAGCAGCTTCCTCACGGACCCGCCCTACAATGAGCAGTTCTTC CASSFLTDPPYNEQFF
- TRBJ2-1 TRBD2 TRBV5-1 TGCGCCAGCAGCTCGGGACTAGCCCTTAGGAATGAGCAGTTCTTC CASSSGLALRNEQFF
- TRBJ2-7 - TRBV7-2 TGTGCCAGCAGCCTAAGGGGGACGCCTTACTTC CASSLRGTPYF
- TRBJ1-2 - TRBV28 TGTGCCAGCACCACAGAAGGAAGGAGCTATGGCTACACCTTC CASTTEGRSYGYTF
- TRBJ2-7 - TRBV12-5 TGTGCTAGTGGTTTGGTCGTCGCAGCCGACACCTACGAGCAGTACTTC CASGLVVAADTYEQYF
once TRBJ2-1 TRBD2 TRBV5-4 TGTGCCAGCAGCAAACTAGCGGGAGTCTACAATGAGCAGTTCTTC CASSKLAGVYNEQFF
- TRBJ2-7 - TRBV7-9 TGTGCCAGCAGCTTGTTGGGCTCCTACGAGCAGTACTTC CASSLLGSYEQYF
- TRBJ2-1 - TRBV29-1 TGCAGCGTTGAGGGCAGGCGGTTTCTCTACAATGAGCAGTTCTTC CSVEGRRFLYNEQFF
once TRBJ2-1 TRBD2 TRBV10-3 TGTGCCATCACGGCGGGACTAGCGGACAATGAGCAGTTCTTC CAITAGLADNEQFF
- TRBJ2-7 - TRBV9 TGTGCCAGCAGCGTAGACCGAGCGGAGTCCTACGAGCAGTACTTC CASSVDRAESYEQYF
- TRBJ1-2 - TRBV28 TGTGCCAGCAGTTTACGGGGAGGTGGCTACACCTTC CASSLRGGGYTF
- TRBJ2-3 - TRBV4-1 TGCGCCAGCAGCCAAGGAGCAGGGGTTGTGTCAGATACGCAGTATTTT CASSQGAGVVSDTQYF
- TRBJ2-5 - TRBV2 TGTGCCAGCACCCAAGAGGAGAAGACCCAGTACTTC CASTQEEKTQYF
- TRBJ2-3 - TRBV15 TGTGCCACCAGCAGCCGGGAGCGTTACACAGATACGCAGTATTTT CATSSRERYTDTQYF